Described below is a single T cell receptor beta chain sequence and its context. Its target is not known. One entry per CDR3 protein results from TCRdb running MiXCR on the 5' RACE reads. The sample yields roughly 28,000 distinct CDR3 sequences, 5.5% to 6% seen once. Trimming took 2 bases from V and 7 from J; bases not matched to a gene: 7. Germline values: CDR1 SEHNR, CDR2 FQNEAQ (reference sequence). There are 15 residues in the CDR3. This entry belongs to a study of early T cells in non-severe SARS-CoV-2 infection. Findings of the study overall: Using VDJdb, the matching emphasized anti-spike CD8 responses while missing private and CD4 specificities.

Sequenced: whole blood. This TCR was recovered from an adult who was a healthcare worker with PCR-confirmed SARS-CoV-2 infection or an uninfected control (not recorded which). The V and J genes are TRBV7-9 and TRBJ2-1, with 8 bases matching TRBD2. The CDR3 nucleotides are TGTGCCAGCAGCTTATCCAGCGGGAGTGTTAATGAGCAGTTCTTC. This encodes CASSLSSGSVNEQFF.